This section outlines one TCR beta chain sequence together with its context. Its cognate antigen is unknown. The germline V gene has CDR1 SGHVS and CDR2 FQNEAQ. V shed 2 bases and J shed 2 bases, with 6 bases lying between them. The CDR3 extends over 13 amino acids. The data stem from a study of beta chain features in type 1 diabetes. Study context: What patients shared with healthy donors was a similar profile of age, gender and cell yields. General study findings and limits: Fewer insertions but more deletions were seen at VDJ junctions in type 1 diabetes patients. PCR might pick shorter templates more often, in the same way for patients and controls.

Since all of the isolated RNA was reverse transcribed, expressed TCRB transcripts were what got sequenced. The data were produced by immunoSEQ multiplex PCR, yet TCRdb's version contains in-frame clones alone and is incomplete. Here the sample spans fewer than 200,000 clones, 10% to 15% being singletons. The specimen sequenced was central memory CD4+ T cells from blood. This receptor was obtained from a young woman in good health. V and J are TRBV7-8 and TRBJ1-2; D uncertain. The CDR3 coding sequence is TGTGCCAGCAGCTTATCGGTCAACTATGGCTACACCTTC. The encoded protein is CASSLSVNYGYTF.